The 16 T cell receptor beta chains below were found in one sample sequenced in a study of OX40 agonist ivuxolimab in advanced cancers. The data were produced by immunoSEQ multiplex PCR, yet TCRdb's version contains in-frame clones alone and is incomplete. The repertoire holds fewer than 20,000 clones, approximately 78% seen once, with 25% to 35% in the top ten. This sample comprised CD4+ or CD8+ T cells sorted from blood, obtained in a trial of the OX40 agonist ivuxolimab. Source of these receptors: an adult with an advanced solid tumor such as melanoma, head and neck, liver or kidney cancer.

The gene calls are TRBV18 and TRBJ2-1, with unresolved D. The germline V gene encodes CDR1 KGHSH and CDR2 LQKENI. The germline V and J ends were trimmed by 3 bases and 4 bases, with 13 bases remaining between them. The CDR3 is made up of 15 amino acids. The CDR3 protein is CASSPNYSPYNEQFF. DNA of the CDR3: TGTGCCAGCTCACCCAACTACTCCCCGTACAATGAGCAGTTCTTC.

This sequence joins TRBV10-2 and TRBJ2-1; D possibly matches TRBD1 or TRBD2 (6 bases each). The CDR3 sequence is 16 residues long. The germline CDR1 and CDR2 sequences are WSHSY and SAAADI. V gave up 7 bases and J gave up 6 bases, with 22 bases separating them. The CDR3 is CASILAPGAEINEQFF. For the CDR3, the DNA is TGCGCCAGCATACTCGCCCCGGGGGCTGAGATCAATGAGCAGTTCTTC.

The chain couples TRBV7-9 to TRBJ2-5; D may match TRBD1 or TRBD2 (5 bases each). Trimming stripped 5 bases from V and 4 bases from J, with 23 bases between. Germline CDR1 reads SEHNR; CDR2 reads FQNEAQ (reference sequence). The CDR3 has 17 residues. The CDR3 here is CASSPQLTGTPRETQYF. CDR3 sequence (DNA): TGTGCCAGCAGCCCTCAACTTACCGGGACCCCAAGAGAGACCCAGTACTTC.

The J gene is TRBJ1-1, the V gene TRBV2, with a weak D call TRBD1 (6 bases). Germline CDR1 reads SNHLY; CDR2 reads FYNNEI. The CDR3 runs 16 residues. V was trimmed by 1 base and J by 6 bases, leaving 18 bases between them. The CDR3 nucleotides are TGTGCCAGCAGTGAAGGCCCCGCAGGGGTCTGGGCTGAAGCTTTCTTT. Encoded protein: CASSEGPAGVWAEAFF.

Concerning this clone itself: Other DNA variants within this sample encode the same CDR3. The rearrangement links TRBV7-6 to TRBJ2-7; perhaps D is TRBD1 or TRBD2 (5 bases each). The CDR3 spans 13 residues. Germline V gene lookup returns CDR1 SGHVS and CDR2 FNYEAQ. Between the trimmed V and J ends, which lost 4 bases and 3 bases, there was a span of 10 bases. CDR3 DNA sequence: TGTGCCAGCAGCTCGGGACCCAACTACGAGCAGTACTTC. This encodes CASSSGPNYEQYF.

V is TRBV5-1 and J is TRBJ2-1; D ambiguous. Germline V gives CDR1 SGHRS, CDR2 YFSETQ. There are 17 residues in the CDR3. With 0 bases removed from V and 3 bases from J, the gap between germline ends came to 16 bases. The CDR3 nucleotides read TGCGCCAGCAGCTTGGTCGCCGTGCTTGGGGTCTACAATGAGCAGTTCTTC. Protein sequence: CASSLVAVLGVYNEQFF. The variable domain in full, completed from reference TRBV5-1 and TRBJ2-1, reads KAGVTQTPRYLIKTRGQQVTLSCSPISGHRSVSWYQQTPGQGLQFLFEYFSETQRNKGNFPGRFSGRQFSNSRSEMNVSTLELGDSALYLCASSLVAVLGVYNEQFFGPGTRLTVL.

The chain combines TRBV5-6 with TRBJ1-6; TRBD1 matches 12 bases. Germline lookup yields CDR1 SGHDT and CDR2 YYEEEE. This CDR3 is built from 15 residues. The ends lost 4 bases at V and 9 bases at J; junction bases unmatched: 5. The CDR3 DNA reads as TGTGCCAGCAGCCCGGGGACAGGGGGCTCTTCACCCCTCCACTTT. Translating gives CASSPGTGGSSPLHF.

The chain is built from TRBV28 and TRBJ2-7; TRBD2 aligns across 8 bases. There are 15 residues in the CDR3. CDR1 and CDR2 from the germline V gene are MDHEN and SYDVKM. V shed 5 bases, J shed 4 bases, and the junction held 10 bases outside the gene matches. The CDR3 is CASSPPSGSLYEQYF. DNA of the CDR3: TGTGCCAGCAGTCCCCCAAGCGGGAGTTTGTACGAGCAGTACTTC. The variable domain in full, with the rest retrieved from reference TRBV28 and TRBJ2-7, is DVKVTQSSRYLVKRTGEKVFLECVQDMDHENMFWYRQDPGLGLRLIYFSYDVKMKEKGDIPEGYSVSREKKERFSLILESASTNQTSMYLCASSPPSGSLYEQYFGPGTRLTVT.

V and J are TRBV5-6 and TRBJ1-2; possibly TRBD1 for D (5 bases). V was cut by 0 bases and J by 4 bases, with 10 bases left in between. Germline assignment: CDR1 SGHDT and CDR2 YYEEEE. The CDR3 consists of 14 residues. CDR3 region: CASSLAGAGYGYTF. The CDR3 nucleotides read TGTGCCAGCAGCTTGGCTGGGGCGGGCTATGGCTACACCTTC.

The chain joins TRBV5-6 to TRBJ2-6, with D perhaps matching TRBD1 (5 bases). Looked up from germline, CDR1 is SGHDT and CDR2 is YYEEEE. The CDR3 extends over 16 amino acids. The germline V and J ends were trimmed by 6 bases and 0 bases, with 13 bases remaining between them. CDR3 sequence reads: CASMVGVSSGANVLTF. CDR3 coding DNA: TGTGCCAGCATGGTAGGGGTGAGCTCTGGGGCCAACGTCCTGACTTTC.

For the CDR3, the DNA is TGTGCCAGCAGCTTGGGTTACGCGCTCCATGGCTACACCTTC. It yields the protein CASSLGYALHGYTF. The chain joins TRBV5-5 to TRBJ1-2, with D uncertain. Deletions cut 0 bases from V and 6 bases from J, with 12 bases between. Germline V gene lookup returns CDR1 SGHKS and CDR2 YYEKEE (reference sequence). The CDR3 contains 14 residues.

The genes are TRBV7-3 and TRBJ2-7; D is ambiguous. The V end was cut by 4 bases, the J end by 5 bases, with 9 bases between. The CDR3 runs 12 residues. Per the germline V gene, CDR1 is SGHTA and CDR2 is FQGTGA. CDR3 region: CASSSGANEQYF. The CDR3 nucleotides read TGTGCCAGCAGCTCCGGTGCGAACGAGCAGTACTTC.

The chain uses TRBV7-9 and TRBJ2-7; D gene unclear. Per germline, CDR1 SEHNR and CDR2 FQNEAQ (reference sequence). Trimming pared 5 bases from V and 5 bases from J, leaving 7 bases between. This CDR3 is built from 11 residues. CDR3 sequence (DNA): TGTGCCAGCAGCCCCCGGGACGAGCAGTACTTC. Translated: CASSPRDEQYF.

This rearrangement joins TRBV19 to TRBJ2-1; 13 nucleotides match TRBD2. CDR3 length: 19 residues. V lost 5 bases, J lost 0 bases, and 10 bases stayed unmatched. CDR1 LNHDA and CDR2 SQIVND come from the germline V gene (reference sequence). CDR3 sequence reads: CASSSPGLAGFSSYNEQFF. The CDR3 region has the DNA TGTGCCAGTAGTTCGCCGGGACTAGCGGGATTCAGCTCCTACAATGAGCAGTTCTTC. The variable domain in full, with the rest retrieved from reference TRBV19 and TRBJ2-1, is DGGITQSPKYLFRKEGQNVTLSCEQNLNHDAMYWYRQDPGQGLRLIYYSQIVNDFQKGDIAEGYSVSREKKESFPLTVTSAQKNPTAFYLCASSSPGLAGFSSYNEQFFGPGTRLTVL.

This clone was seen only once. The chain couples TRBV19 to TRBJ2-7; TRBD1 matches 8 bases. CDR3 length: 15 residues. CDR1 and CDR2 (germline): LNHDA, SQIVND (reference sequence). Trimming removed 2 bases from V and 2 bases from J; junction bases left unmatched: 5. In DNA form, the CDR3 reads TGTGCCAGTAGTATAACAGGGGGACCGGCCTACGAGCAGTACTTC. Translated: CASSITGGPAYEQYF.

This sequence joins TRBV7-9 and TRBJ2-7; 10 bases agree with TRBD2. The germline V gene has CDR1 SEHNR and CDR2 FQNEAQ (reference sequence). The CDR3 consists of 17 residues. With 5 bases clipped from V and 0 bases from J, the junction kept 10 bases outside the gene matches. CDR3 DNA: TGTGCCAGCAGCCGACTTAGCGGGGGGCTCTACTCCTACGAGCAGTACTTC. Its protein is CASSRLSGGLYSYEQYF.